This is a list of T cell receptor beta chains from one sample in a study of early T cells in non-severe SARS-CoV-2 infection. TCRdb used MiXCR to reprocess the 5' RACE reads, holding one entry per CDR3 protein. The sample shows about 25,000 distinct CDR3 sequences, 5.5% of them seen only once. The sequencing input was whole blood. These receptor sequences come from an adult who was a healthcare worker with PCR-confirmed SARS-CoV-2 infection or an uninfected control (not recorded which). Both conserved end residues are part of each CDR3. A D gene is named only where the DNA matches it firmly. Clone size is stated in some rows and not others, as once, few, many or a class when expanded.

abundance: NA
j_gene: TRBJ1-1
d_gene: NA
v_gene: TRBV12-2
CDR3aa: CASRLLWGPNTEAFF
CDR3nt: TGTGCAAGTCGCTTACTATGGGGGCCTAACACTGAAGCTTTCTTT

abundance: many
j_gene: TRBJ1-5
d_gene: NA
v_gene: TRBV20-1
CDR3aa: CSARNVMSNQPQHF
CDR3nt: TGCAGTGCTAGAAATGTAATGAGCAATCAGCCCCAGCATTTT

abundance: many
j_gene: TRBJ2-7
d_gene: NA
v_gene: TRBV7-2
CDR3aa: CASSLSAGLIYEQYF
CDR3nt: TGTGCCAGCAGCTTATCCGCGGGGCTGATCTACGAGCAGTACTTC

abundance: many
j_gene: TRBJ2-3
d_gene: TRBD1
v_gene: TRBV7-8
CDR3aa: CASSGRQGTTQYF
CDR3nt: TGTGCCAGCAGCGGCCGACAGGGAACCACGCAGTATTTT

abundance: many
j_gene: TRBJ1-5
d_gene: NA
v_gene: TRBV6-5
CDR3aa: CASSYSKNGQPQHF
CDR3nt: TGTGCCAGCAGTTACTCGAAGAATGGTCAGCCCCAGCATTTT

abundance: many
j_gene: TRBJ2-3
d_gene: TRBD1
v_gene: TRBV7-2
CDR3aa: CASSYDRGADTQYF
CDR3nt: TGTGCCAGCAGCTACGACAGGGGGGCAGATACGCAGTATTTT

abundance: many
j_gene: TRBJ2-7
d_gene: NA
v_gene: TRBV4-1
CDR3aa: CASSQEATTTYEQYF
CDR3nt: TGCGCCAGCAGCCAAGAAGCTACAACAACCTACGAGCAGTACTTC

abundance: many
j_gene: TRBJ2-6
d_gene: NA
v_gene: TRBV11-2
CDR3aa: CASSSHFAGANVLTF
CDR3nt: TGTGCCAGCAGCTCTCATTTCGCTGGGGCCAACGTCCTGACTTTC

abundance: many
j_gene: TRBJ1-5
d_gene: TRBD1
v_gene: TRBV29-1
CDR3aa: CSVKYRGFENQPQHF
CDR3nt: TGCAGCGTTAAATACAGGGGTTTCGAAAATCAGCCCCAGCATTTT

abundance: many
j_gene: TRBJ2-7
d_gene: NA
v_gene: TRBV1
CDR3aa: CTTNPDDGGGNYEQYF
CDR3nt: TGCACCACCAACCCAGACGACGGCGGGGGAAATTACGAGCAGTACTTC

abundance: many
j_gene: TRBJ1-1
d_gene: TRBD1
v_gene: TRBV29-1
CDR3aa: CSATTGSMNTEAFF
CDR3nt: TGCAGCGCTACGACAGGGTCTATGAACACTGAAGCTTTCTTT

abundance: NA
j_gene: TRBJ2-1
d_gene: NA
v_gene: TRBV7-9
CDR3aa: CASSLGRGFDEQFF
CDR3nt: TGTGCCAGCAGCTTAGGACGGGGTTTTGATGAGCAGTTCTTC

abundance: NA
j_gene: TRBJ1-5
d_gene: NA
v_gene: TRBV18
CDR3aa: CASSLDSGNQPQHF
CDR3nt: TGTGCCAGCTCACTGGACTCGGGTAATCAGCCCCAGCATTTT

abundance: NA
j_gene: TRBJ2-3
d_gene: TRBD2
v_gene: TRBV6-6
CDR3aa: CASSYSRGGKGTDTQYF
CDR3nt: TGTGCCAGCAGTTATTCGCGGGGGGGCAAAGGCACAGATACGCAGTATTTT

abundance: many
j_gene: TRBJ1-5
d_gene: NA
v_gene: TRBV3-2
CDR3aa: CASSLYAILQVGNQPQHF
CDR3nt: TGTGCCAGCAGCCTATACGCCATTTTGCAGGTGGGCAATCAGCCCCAGCATTTT

abundance: NA
j_gene: TRBJ2-2
d_gene: NA
v_gene: TRBV29-1
CDR3aa: CSVEGTGELFF
CDR3nt: TGCAGCGTTGAGGGCACCGGGGAGCTGTTTTTT

abundance: many
j_gene: TRBJ1-2
d_gene: TRBD1
v_gene: TRBV19
CDR3aa: CASSAWDRASGYTF
CDR3nt: TGTGCCAGTAGTGCCTGGGACAGGGCAAGCGGCTACACCTTC